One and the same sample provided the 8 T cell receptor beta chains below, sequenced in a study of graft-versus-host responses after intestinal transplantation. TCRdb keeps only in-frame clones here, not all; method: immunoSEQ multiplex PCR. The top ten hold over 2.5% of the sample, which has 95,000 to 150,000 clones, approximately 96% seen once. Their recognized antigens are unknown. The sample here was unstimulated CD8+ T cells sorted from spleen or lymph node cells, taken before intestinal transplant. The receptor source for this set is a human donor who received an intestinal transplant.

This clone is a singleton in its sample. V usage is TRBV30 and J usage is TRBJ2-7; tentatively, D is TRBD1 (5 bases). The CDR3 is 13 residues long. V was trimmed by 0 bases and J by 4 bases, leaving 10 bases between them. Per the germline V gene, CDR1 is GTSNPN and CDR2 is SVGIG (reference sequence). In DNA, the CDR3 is TGTGCCTGGAGTGTAGGCGCAGGGTACGAGCAGTACTTC. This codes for CAWSVGAGYEQYF.

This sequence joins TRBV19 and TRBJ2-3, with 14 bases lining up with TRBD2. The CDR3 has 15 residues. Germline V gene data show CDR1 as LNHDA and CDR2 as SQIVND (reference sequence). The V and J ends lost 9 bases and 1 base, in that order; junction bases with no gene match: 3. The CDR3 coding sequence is TGTGCCAGCAAGACTAGCGGGAGGGGCACAGATACGCAGTATTTT. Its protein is CASKTSGRGTDTQYF.

In DNA, the CDR3 is TGTGCCAGCAGCTCTAGCGGATTGAGCTCCTACAATGAGCAGTTCTTC. It is translated as CASSSSGLSSYNEQFF. The rearrangement links TRBV11-3 to TRBJ2-1; 7 positions match TRBD2. V shed 4 bases, J shed 0 bases, and the junction held 6 bases outside the gene matches. Germline V gene sequence: CDR1 SGHNT, CDR2 YENEEA. The CDR3 totals 16 residues.

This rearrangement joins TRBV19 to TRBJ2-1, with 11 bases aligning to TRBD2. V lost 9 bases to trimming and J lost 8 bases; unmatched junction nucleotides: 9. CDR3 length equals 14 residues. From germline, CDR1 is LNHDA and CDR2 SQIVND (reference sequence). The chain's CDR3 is CARGLAGGRDEQFF. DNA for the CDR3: TGTGCCAGGGGATTAGCGGGAGGGAGGGATGAGCAGTTCTTC.

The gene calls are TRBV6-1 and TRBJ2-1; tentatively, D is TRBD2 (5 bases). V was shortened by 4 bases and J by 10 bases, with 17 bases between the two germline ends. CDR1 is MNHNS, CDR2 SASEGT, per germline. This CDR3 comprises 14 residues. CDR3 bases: TGTGCCAGCAGTGCCACCCATGGACGGGAAGAGCAGTTCTTC. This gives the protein CASSATHGREEQFF.

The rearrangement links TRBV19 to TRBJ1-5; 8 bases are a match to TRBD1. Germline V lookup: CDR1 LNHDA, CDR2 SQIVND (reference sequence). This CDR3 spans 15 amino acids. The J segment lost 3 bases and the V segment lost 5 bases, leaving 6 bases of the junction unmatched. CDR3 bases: TGTGCCAGTAGTCCCAGGGGGCCCCCCAATCAGCCCCAGCATTTT. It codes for CASSPRGPPNQPQHF.

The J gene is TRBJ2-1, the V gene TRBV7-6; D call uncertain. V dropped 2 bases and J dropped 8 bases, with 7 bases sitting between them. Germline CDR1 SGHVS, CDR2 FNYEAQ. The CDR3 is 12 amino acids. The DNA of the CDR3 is TGTGCCAGCAGCTTATTGAGTGATGAGCAGTTCTTC. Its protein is CASSLLSDEQFF.

The CDR3 reads CASSHFAGTGANQPQHF. DNA of the CDR3: TGCGCCAGCAGTCACTTTGCCGGGACAGGGGCTAATCAGCCCCAGCATTTT. This chain joins TRBV4-1 and TRBJ1-5, with 10 bases matching TRBD1. Germline-derived CDR1 and CDR2 are MGHRA and YSYEKL. The CDR3 is 17 residues long. Trimming took 6 bases from V and 4 from J; bases not matched to a gene: 12.